These 3 T cell receptor beta chains originate from one sample sequenced in a study of blood T cell repertoires in COVID-19. The assay was immunoSEQ multiplex PCR, and TCRdb's table has in-frame clones only and misses some. The sample consists of under 350,000 clones, approximately 86% of them appearing once. Material for sequencing was PBMCs or T cells enriched from blood (not recorded which). These receptors were obtained from a woman in her forties with acute COVID-19.

The gene calls are TRBV27 and TRBJ1-3, with 7 nucleotides matching TRBD1. Germline loops: CDR1 MNHEY, CDR2 SMNVEV (reference sequence). The CDR3 has 17 residues. Trimming removed 6 bases from V and 0 bases from J; junction bases left unmatched: 11. The CDR3 sequence: CASSPLIQGSSGNTIYF. The CDR3, as DNA: TGTGCCAGCAGCCCTTTGATACAGGGGAGCTCTGGAAACACCATATATTTT.

This clone was detected a few times. The chain links TRBV7-9 to TRBJ1-5, with D perhaps TRBD1 (6 bases). Deletions cut 5 bases from V and 10 bases from J, with 15 bases between. Per the germline V gene, CDR1 is SEHNR and CDR2 is FQNEAQ (reference sequence). The CDR3 totals 13 residues. The CDR3 DNA sequence: TGTGCCAGCAGCGAGGGGGTGCAGGGACCCCAGCATTTT. Translated, it gives CASSEGVQGPQHF.

This clone occurred once. This chain links TRBV7-2 with TRBJ2-1, with 8 bases that match TRBD2. The CDR3 totals 15 residues. V shed 3 bases and J 6 bases; nucleotides not matched to a gene: 7. Germline-derived CDR1 and CDR2 are SGHTA and FQGNSA. CDR3 bases: TGTGCCAGCAGCTTTTTAACGGGAGGGGGCAATGAGCAGTTCTTC. Protein sequence: CASSFLTGGGNEQFF.